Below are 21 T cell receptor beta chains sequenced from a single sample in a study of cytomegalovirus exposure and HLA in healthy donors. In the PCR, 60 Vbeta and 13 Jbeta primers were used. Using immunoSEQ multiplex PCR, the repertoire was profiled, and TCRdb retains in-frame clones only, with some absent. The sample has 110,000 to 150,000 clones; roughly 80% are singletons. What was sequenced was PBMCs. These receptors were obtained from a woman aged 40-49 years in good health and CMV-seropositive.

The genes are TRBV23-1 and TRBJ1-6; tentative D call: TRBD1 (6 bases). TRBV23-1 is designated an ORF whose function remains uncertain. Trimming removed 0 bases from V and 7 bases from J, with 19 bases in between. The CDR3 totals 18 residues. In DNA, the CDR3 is TGCGCCAGCAGTCAATCGTTGATGGGGGCAGGGTGGAATTCACCCCTCCACTTT. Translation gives CASSQSLMGAGWNSPLHF.

CDR3 sequence reads: CASSKQGVLDEKLFF. CDR3 coding DNA: TGTGCCAGCAGCAAACAGGGTGTTTTGGATGAAAAACTGTTTTTT. V usage is TRBV9 and J usage is TRBJ1-4; the D gene is possibly TRBD1 (6 bases). CDR1 is SGDLS and CDR2 is YYNGEE in the germline V gene. V was shortened by 4 bases and J by 6 bases, with 16 bases between the two germline ends. The CDR3 extends over 15 amino acids. The full variable domain, in which reference TRBV9 and TRBJ1-4 provide the parts outside the CDR3, is DSGVTQTPKHLITATGQRVTLRCSPRSGDLSVYWYQQSLDQGLQFLIQYYNGEERAKGNILERFSAQQFPDLHSELNLSSLELGDSALYFCASSKQGVLDEKLFFGSGTQLSVL.

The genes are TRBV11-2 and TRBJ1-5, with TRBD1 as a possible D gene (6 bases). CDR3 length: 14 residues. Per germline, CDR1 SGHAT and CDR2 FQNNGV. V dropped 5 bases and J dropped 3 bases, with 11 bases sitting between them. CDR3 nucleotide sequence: TGTGCCAGCAGCCCTACAGGGAACAATCAGCCCCAGCATTTT. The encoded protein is CASSPTGNNQPQHF.

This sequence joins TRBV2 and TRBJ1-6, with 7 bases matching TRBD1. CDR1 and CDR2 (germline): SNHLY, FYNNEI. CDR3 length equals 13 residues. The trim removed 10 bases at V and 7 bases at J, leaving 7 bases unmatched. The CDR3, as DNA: TGTGCCACCCGGACAGGCCTAAATTCACCCCTCCACTTT. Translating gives CATRTGLNSPLHF.

The CDR3 region has the DNA TGCGCCAGCCCTATCTTCAAGGACTCTGCGTATAATTCACCCCTCCACTTT. Residues: CASPIFKDSAYNSPLHF. The chain combines TRBV5-1 with TRBJ1-6, with unresolved D. V lost 7 bases and J lost 4, with 21 bases in between. Germline values: CDR1 SGHRS, CDR2 YFSETQ. The length of the CDR3 is 17 residues. Filled out from reference TRBV5-1 and TRBJ1-6, the complete variable domain reads KAGVTQTPRYLIKTRGQQVTLSCSPISGHRSVSWYQQTPGQGLQFLFEYFSETQRNKGNFPGRFSGRQFSNSRSEMNVSTLELGDSALYLCASPIFKDSAYNSPLHFGNGTRLTVT.

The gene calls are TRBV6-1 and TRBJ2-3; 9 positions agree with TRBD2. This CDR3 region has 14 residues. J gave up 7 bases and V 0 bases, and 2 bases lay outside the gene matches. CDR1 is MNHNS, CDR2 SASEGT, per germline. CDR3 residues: CASSEALAGNTQYF. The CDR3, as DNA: TGTGCCAGCAGTGAAGCGCTAGCGGGAAATACGCAGTATTTT.

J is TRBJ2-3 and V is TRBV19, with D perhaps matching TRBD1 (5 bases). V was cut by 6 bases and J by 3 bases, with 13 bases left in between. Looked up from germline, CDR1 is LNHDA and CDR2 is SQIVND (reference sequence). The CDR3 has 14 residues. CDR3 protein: CASRDTALTDTQYF. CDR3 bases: TGTGCCAGTAGGGACACCGCGTTAACAGATACGCAGTATTTT. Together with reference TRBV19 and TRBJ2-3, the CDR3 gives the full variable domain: DGGITQSPKYLFRKEGQNVTLSCEQNLNHDAMYWYRQDPGQGLRLIYYSQIVNDFQKGDIAEGYSVSREKKESFPLTVTSAQKNPTAFYLCASRDTALTDTQYFGPGTRLTVL.

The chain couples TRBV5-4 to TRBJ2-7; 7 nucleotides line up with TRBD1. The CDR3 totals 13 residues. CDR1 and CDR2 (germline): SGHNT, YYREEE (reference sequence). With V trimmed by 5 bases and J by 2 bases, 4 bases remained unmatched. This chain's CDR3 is CASRRDSPYEQYF. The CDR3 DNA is TGTGCCAGCAGAAGGGACAGCCCCTACGAGCAGTACTTC.

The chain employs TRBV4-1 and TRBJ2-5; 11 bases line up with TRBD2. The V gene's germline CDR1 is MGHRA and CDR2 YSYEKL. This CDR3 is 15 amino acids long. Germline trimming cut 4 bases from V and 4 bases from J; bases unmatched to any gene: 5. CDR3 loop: CASSLAGGPGETQYF. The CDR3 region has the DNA TGCGCCAGCAGCCTAGCGGGGGGGCCGGGAGAGACCCAGTACTTC.

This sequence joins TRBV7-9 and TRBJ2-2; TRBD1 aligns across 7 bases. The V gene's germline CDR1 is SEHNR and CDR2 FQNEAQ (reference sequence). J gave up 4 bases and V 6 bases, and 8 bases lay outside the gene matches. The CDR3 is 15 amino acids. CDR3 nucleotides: TGTGCCAGCAGTCACCGGGACAGCAGCACCGGGGAGCTGTTTTTT. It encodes CASSHRDSSTGELFF.

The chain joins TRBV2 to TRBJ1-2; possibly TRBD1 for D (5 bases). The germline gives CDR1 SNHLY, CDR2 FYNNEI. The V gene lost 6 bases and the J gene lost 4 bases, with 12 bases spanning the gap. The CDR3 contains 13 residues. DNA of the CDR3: TGTGCCAGCAGGGGCGACAGTCTCTATGGCTACACCTTC. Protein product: CASRGDSLYGYTF.

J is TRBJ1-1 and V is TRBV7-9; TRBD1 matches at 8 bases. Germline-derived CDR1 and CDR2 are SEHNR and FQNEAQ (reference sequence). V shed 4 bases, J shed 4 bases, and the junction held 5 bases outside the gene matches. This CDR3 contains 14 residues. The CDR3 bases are TGTGCCAGCAGCTCCCAGGGGGCGTTCACTGAAGCTTTCTTT. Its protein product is CASSSQGAFTEAFF.

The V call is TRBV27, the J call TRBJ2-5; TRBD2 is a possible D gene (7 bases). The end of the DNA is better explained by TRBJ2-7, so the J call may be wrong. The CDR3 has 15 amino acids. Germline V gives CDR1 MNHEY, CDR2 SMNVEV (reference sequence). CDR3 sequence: CASSPFGGGTYEQYF. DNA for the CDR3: TGTGCCAGCAGTCCCTTTGGCGGGGGCACCTACGAGCAGTACTTC.

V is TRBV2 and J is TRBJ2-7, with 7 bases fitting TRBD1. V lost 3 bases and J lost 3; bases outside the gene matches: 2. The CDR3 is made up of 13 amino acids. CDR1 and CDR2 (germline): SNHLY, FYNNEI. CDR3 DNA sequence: TGTGCCAGCAGTGATGACAGGGTCTACGAGCAGTACTTC. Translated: CASSDDRVYEQYF.

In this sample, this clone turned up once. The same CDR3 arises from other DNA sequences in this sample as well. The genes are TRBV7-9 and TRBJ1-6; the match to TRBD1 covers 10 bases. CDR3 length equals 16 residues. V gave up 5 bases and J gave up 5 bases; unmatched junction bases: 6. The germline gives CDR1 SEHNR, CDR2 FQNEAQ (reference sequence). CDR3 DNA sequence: TGTGCCAGCAGCACCCGGACAGGGGGTAATAATTCACCCCTCCACTTT. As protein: CASSTRTGGNNSPLHF.

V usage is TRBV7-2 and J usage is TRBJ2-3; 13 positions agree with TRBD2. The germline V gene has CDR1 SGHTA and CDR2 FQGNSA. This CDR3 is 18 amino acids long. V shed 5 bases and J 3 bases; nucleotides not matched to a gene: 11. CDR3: CASSPRTSGSVRTDTQYF. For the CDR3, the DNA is TGTGCCAGCAGCCCGCGGACTAGCGGGAGTGTGAGAACAGATACGCAGTATTTT.

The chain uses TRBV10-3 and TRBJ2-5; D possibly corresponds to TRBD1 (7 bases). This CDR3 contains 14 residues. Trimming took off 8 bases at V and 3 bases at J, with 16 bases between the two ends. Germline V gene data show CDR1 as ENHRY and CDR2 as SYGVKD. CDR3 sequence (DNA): TGTGCCATCGGCAGGGGGGTTGGCGAAGAGACCCAGTACTTC. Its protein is CAIGRGVGEETQYF.

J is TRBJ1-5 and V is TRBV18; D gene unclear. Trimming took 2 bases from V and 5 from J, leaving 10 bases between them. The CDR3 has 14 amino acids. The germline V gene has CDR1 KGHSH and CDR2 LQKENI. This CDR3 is CASSPGPWDQPQHF. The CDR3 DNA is TGTGCCAGCTCACCAGGGCCGTGGGATCAGCCCCAGCATTTT.

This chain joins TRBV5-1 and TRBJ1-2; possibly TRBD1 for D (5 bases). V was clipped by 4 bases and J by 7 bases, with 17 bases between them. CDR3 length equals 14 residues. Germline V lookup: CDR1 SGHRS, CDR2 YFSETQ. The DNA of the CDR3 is TGCGCCAGCAGCCATTCGGATAGGGGCTCTGGCTACACCTTC. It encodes CASSHSDRGSGYTF.

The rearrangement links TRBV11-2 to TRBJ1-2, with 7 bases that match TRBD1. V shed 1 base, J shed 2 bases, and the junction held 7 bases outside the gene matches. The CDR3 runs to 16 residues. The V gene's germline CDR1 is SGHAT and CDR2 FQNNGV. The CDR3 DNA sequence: TGTGCCAGCAGCTTAGGCACCTGGGACAGAAACTATGGCTACACCTTC. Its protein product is CASSLGTWDRNYGYTF.

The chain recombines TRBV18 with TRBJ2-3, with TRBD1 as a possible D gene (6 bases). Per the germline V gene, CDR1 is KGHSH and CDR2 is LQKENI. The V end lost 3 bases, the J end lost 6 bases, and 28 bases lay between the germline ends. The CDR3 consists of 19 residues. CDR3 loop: CASSPFHRPRGGVGDTQYF. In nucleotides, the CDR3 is TGTGCCAGCTCACCCTTCCACCGACCTAGAGGGGGAGTTGGCGATACGCAGTATTTT.